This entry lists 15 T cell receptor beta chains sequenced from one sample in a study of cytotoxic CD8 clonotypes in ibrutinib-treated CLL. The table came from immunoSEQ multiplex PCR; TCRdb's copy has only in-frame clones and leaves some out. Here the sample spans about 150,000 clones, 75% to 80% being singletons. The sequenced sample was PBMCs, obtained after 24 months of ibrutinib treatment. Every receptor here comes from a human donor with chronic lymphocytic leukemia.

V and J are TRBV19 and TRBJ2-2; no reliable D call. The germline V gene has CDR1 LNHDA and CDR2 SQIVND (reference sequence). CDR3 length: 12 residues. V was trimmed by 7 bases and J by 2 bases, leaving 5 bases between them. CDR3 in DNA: TGTGCCAGTACACAAAACACCGGGGAGCTGTTTTTT. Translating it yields CASTQNTGELFF.

The CDR3 sequence: CASSIRREQPQHF. In nucleotides, the CDR3 is TGTGCCAGTAGTATAAGGCGGGAACAGCCCCAGCATTTT. The gene calls are TRBV19 and TRBJ1-5; D unresolved. CDR1 LNHDA and CDR2 SQIVND come from the germline V gene (reference sequence). With 2 bases removed from V and 7 bases from J, the gap between germline ends came to 9 bases. The CDR3 has 13 amino acids.

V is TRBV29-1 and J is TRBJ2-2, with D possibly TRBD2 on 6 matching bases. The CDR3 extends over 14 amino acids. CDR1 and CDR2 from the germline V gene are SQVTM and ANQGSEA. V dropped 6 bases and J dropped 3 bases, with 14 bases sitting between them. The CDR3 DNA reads TGCAGCGTGGGTGGGGGGACTCACACCGGGGAGCTGTTTTTT. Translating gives CSVGGGTHTGELFF.

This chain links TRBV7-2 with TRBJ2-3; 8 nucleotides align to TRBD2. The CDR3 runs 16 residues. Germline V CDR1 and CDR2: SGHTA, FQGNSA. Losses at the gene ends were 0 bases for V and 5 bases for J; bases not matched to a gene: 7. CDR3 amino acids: CASSLARGGRGDTQYF. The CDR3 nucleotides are TGTGCCAGCAGCTTAGCGCGCGGGGGGCGGGGAGATACGCAGTATTTT.

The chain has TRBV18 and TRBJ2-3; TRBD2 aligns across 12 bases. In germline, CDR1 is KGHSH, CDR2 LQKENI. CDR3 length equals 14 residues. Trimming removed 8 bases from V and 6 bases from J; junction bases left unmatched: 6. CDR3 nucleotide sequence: TGTGCCAGCCTCGCCCTAGCGGGAGGGGATACGCAGTATTTT. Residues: CASLALAGGDTQYF.

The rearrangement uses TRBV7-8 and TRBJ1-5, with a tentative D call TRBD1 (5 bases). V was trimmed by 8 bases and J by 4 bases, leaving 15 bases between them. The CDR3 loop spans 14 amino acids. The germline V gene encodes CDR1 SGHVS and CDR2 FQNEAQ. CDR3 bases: TGTGCCAGCCTCCCACGGGGGGGGAATCAGCCCCAGCATTTT. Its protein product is CASLPRGGNQPQHF. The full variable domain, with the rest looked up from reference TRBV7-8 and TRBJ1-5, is GAGVSQSPRYKVAKRGQDVALRCDPISGHVSLFWYQQALGQGPEFLTYFQNEAQLDKSGLPSDRFFAERPEGSVSTLKIQRTQQEDSAVYLCASLPRGGNQPQHFGDGTRLSIL.

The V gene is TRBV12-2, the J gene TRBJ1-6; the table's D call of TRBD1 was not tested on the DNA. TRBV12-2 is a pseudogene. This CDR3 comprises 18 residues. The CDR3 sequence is CASRLGQLGARRNSPLHF. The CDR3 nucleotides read TGTGCAAGTCGCTTAGGGCAACTGGGGGCGAGGAGAAATTCACCCCTCCACTTT.

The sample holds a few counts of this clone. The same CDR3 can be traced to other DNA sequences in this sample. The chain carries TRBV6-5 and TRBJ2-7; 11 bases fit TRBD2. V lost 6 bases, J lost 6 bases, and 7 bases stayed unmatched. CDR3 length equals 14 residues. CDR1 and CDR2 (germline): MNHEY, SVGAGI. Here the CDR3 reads CASSPGLAGGEQYF. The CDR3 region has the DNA TGTGCCAGCAGCCCCGGACTAGCGGGCGGCGAGCAGTACTTC.

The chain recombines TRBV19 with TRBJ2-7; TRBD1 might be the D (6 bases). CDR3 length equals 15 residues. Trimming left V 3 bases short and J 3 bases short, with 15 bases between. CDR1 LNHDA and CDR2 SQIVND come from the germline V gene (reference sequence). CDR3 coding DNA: TGTGCCAGTAGTATGGGGCCAGGGGAGCACTACGAGCAGTACTTC. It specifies CASSMGPGEHYEQYF. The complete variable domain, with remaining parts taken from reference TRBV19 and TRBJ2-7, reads DGGITQSPKYLFRKEGQNVTLSCEQNLNHDAMYWYRQDPGQGLRLIYYSQIVNDFQKGDIAEGYSVSREKKESFPLTVTSAQKNPTAFYLCASSMGPGEHYEQYFGPGTRLTVT.

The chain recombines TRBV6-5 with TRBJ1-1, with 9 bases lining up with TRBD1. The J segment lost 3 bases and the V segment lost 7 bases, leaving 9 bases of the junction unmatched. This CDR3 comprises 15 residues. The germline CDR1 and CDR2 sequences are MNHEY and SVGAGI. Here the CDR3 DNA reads TGTGCCAGCACCCAAAGGGACAGGGCATACACTGAAGCTTTCTTT. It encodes CASTQRDRAYTEAFF.

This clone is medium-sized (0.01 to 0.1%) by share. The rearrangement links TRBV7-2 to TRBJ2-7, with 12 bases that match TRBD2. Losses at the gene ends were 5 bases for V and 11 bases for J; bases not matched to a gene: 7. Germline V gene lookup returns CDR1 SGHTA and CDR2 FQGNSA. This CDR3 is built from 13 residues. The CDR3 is CASSAGLAGREYF. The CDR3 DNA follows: TGTGCCAGCAGCGCCGGACTAGCGGGAAGGGAGTACTTC.

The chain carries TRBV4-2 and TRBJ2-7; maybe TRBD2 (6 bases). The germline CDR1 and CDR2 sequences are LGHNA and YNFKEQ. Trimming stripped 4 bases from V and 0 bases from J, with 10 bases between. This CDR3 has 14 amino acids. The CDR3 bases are TGTGCCAGCAGCCCCGGGGGTTCCTCCTACGAGCAGTACTTC. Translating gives CASSPGGSSYEQYF.

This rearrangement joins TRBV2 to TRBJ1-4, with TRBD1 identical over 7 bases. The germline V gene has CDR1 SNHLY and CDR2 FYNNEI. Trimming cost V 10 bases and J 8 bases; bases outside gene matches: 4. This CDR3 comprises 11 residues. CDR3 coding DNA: TGTGCCACCGGGGACAGCGAAAAACTGTTTTTT. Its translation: CATGDSEKLFF.

CDR3 region: CASSGGTYEQYF. CDR3 nucleotides: TGTGCCAGCTCGGGGGGAACCTACGAGCAGTACTTC. This chain connects TRBV18 to TRBJ2-7; a weak D match, TRBD2 (6 bases). With 6 bases removed from V and 2 bases from J, the gap between germline ends came to 8 bases. CDR1 is KGHSH, CDR2 LQKENI, per germline. The CDR3 totals 12 residues.

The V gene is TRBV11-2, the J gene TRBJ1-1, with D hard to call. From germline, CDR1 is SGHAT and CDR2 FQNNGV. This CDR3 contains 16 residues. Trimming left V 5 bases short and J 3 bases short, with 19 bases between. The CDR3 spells CASSPPRGTWDTEAFF. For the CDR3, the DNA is TGTGCCAGCAGCCCCCCCCGGGGTACCTGGGACACTGAAGCTTTCTTT.